This TCR beta chain emerged from a study of T cell responses to AZD1222 COVID-19 vaccine. V was trimmed by 3 bases and J by 0 bases, leaving 9 bases between them. The CDR3 contains 15 residues. Per germline, CDR1 LNHDA and CDR2 SQIVND (reference sequence). This table comes from immunoSEQ multiplex PCR, and its TCRdb copy is limited to in-frame clones, with some not included. The table records tens of thousands of clones, around 88% of them present only once. This TCR was recovered from an adult who received the AZD1222 COVID-19 vaccine. This rearrangement joins TRBV19 to TRBJ1-3, with D maybe TRBD1 (5 bases). The source material was peripheral blood, sampled 28 days after the second AZD1222 dose. The DNA for the CDR3 is TGTGCCAGTAGTATGATCGACAGCTCTGGAAACACCATATATTTT. This codes for CASSMIDSSGNTIYF.